Listed here is a single T cell receptor beta chain. Its antigen is not known. The germline V gene has CDR1 SGHTA and CDR2 FQGNSA. The CDR3 is 14 amino acids. V lost 1 base to trimming and J lost 3 bases, with 10 bases between them. This sample is part of a study of OX40 agonist ivuxolimab in advanced cancers. On the study more broadly: There were three patients with partial responses, one having hepatocellular carcinoma and two cutaneous melanoma.

Study findings and constraints: The antigens recognized by the expanded peripheral T cells, that is their antigen specificity, were not determined.

Assay: immunoSEQ multiplex PCR; the TCRdb copy retains only in-frame clones and omits some. The data contain under 85,000 clones, over 75% of them singletons. The sample here was CD4+ or CD8+ T cells sorted from blood, taken in a trial of the OX40 agonist ivuxolimab. The V call is TRBV7-2, the J call TRBJ2-7; tentative D call: TRBD2 (5 bases). The source of this sequence is an adult with an advanced solid tumor such as melanoma, head and neck, liver or kidney cancer. CDR3 sequence: CASSLVYRDYEQYF. CDR3 bases: TGTGCCAGCAGCTTAGTTTACCGGGACTACGAGCAGTACTTC.